This entry features one TCR beta chain sequence. This entry belongs to a study of blood T cell repertoires in COVID-19. Germline CDR1 reads LGHDT; CDR2 reads YNNKEL (reference sequence). The junction had 1 base not matched to a gene; V was cut back by 3 bases and J by 0 bases. This CDR3 contains 16 residues. The assay was immunoSEQ multiplex PCR, and TCRdb's table has in-frame clones only and misses some. The table has more than 300,000 clones, roughly 86% seen once; the top ten hold 8% to 13%. Sequenced: peripheral blood. The chain links TRBV3-1 (or the pseudogene TRBV3-2) to TRBJ2-7; 14 positions match TRBD2. This clonotype was sampled from a woman aged 30 to 39 with COVID-19, enrolled during active disease. CDR3 residues: CASSHGTSGSSYEQYF. The CDR3 DNA is TGTGCCAGCAGCCACGGGACTAGCGGGAGCTCCTACGAGCAGTACTTC.